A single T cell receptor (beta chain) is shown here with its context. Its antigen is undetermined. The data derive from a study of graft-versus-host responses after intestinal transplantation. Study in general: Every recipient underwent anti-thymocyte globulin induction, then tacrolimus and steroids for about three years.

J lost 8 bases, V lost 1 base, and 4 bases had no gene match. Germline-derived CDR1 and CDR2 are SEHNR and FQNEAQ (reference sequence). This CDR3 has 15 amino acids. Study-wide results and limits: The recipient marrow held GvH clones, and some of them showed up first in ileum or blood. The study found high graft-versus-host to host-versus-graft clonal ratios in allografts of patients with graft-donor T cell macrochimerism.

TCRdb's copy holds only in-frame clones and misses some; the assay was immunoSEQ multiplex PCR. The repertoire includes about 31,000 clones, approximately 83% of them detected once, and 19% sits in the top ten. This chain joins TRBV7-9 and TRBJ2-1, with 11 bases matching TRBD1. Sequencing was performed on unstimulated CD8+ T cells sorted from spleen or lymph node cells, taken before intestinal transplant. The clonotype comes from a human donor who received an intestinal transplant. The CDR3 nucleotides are TGTGCCAGCAGCTTAGGGACAGGGGGCTTGGATGAGCAGTTCTTC. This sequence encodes CASSLGTGGLDEQFF.